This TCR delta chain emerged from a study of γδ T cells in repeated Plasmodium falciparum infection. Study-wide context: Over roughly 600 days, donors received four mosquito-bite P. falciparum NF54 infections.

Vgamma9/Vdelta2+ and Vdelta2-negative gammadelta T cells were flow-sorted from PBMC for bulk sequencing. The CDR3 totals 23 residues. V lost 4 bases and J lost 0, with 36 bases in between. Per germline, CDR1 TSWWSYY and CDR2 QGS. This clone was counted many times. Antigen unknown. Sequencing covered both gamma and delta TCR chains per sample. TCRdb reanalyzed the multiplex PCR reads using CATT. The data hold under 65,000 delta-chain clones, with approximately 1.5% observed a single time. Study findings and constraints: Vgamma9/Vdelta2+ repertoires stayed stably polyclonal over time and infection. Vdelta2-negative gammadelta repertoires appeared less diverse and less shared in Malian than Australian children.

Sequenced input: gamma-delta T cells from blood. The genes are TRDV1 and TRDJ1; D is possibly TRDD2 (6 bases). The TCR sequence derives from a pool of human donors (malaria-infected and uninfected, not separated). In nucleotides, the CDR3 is TGTGCTCTTGGGGCCTCTGTTGGCTTCCTCCGGCTTAGGGATCCGATGTACACCGATAAACTCATCTTT. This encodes CALGASVGFLRLRDPMYTDKLIF.